Detailed here is one TCR beta chain. Its antigen is currently unknown. The same CDR3 also results from other DNA sequences found in this sample. The sample belongs to a study of cytomegalovirus exposure and HLA in healthy donors. Germline CDR1 SGHDT, CDR2 YYEEEE. This CDR3 region has 13 residues. Trimming took 0 bases from V and 5 from J, leaving 8 bases between them. PCR employed 60 Vbeta and 13 Jbeta primers. Source study methods: Per a later analysis, the number of unique TCR beta chains was about 80 million, of which 8.5 million to 11 million were shared. Profiled with immunoSEQ multiplex PCR; TCRdb holds only in-frame clones, not every one. D and trimming come from the DNA, and the V and J calls and clone size come from that table. The table has 130,000 to 150,000 clones, almost 80% seen once; the top ten hold 6.7%. Study-level points and caveats: Analysis performed later showed TCR beta chains linked to HLA being more clonally expanded than equally common others.

Sequences were obtained from PBMCs. The receptor was isolated from a woman between 40 and 55 years old in good health and CMV-seropositive. The chain couples TRBV5-6 to TRBJ1-2; D is unresolved. CDR3 sequence: CASSLARNYGYTF. The CDR3 region has the DNA TGTGCCAGCAGCTTGGCCAGGAATTATGGCTACACCTTC. Based on the CDR3 plus reference TRBV5-6 and TRBJ1-2, the full variable domain is DAGVTQSPTHLIKTRGQQVTLRCSPKSGHDTVSWYQQALGQGPQFIFQYYEEEERQRGNFPDRFSGHQFPNYSSELNVNALLLGDSALYLCASSLARNYGYTFGSGTRLTVV.